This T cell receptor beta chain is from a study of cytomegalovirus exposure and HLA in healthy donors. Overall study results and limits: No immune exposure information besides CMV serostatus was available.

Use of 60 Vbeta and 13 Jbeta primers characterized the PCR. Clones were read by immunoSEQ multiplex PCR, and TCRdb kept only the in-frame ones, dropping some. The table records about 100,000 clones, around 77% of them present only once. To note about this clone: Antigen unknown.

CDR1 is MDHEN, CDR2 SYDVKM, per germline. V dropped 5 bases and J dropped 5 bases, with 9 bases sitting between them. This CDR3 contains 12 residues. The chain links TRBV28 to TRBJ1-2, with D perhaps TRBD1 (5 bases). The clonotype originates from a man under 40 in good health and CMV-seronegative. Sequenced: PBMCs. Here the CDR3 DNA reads TGTGCCAGCAGTCCAGGGCCGTATGGCTACACCTTC. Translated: CASSPGPYGYTF.